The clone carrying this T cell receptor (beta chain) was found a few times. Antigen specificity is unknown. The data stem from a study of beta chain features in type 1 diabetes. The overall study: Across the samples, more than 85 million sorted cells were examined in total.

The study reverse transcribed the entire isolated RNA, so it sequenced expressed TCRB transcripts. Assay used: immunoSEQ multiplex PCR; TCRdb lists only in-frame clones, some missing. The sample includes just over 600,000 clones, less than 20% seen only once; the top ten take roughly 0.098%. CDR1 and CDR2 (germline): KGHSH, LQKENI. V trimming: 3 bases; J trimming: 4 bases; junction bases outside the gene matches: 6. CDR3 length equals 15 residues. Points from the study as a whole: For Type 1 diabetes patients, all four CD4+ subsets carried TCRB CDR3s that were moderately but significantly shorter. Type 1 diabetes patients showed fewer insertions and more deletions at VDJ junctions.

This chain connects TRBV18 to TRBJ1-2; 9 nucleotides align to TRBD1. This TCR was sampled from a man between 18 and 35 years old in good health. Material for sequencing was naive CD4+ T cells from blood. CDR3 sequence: CASSPGDRVTYGYTF. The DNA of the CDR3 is TGTGCCAGCTCACCTGGGGACAGGGTTACCTATGGCTACACCTTC.